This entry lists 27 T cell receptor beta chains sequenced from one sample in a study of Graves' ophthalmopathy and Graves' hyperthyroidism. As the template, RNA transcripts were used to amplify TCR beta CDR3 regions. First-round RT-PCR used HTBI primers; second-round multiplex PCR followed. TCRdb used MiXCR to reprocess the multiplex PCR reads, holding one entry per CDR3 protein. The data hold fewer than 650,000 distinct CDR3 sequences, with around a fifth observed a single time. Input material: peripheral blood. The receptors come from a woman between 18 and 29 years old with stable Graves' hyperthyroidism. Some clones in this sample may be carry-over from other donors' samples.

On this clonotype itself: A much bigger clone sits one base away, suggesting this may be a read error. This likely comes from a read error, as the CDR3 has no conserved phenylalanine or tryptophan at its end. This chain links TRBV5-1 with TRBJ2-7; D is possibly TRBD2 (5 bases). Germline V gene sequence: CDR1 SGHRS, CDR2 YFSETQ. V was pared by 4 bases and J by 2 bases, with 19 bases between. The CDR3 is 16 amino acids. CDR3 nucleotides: TGCGCCAGCAGCCCTTGGGAAGGGAGAGCGGCCTACGAGCAGTACTTG. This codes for CASSPWEGRAAYEQYL.

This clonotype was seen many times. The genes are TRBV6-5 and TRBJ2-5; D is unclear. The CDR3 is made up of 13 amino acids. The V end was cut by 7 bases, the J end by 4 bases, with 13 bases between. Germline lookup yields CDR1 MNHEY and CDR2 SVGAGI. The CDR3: CASISPAPETQYF. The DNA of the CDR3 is TGTGCCAGCATTTCCCCCGCCCCAGAGACCCAGTACTTC.

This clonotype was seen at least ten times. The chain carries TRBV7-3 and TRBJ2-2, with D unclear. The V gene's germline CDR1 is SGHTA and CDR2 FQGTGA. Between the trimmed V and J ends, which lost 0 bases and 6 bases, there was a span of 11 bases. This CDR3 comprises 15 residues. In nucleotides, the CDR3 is TGTGCCAGCAGCTTAACGGGAACGAATGCCGGGGAGCTGTTTTTT. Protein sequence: CASSLTGTNAGELFF. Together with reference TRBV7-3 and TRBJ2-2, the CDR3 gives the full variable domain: GAGVSQTPSNKVTEKGKYVELRCDPISGHTALYWYRQSLGQGPEFLIYFQGTGAADDSGLPNDRFFAVRPEGSVSTLKIQRTERGDSAVYLCASSLTGTNAGELFFGEGSRLTVL.

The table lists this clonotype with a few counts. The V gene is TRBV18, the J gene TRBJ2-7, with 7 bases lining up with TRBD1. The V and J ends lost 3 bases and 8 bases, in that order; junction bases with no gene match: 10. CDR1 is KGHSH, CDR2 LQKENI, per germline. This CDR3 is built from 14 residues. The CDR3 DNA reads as TGTGCCAGCTCACCGGACAGGACTTACGAGAAGCAGTACTTC. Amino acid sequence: CASSPDRTYEKQYF.

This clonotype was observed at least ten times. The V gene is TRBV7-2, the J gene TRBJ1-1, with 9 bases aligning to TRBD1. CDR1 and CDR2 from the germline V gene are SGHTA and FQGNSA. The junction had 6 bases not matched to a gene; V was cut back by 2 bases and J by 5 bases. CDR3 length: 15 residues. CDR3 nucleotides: TGTGCCAGCAGCTTAACAGGGGGCGTTGGGACTGAAGCTTTCTTT. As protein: CASSLTGGVGTEAFF.

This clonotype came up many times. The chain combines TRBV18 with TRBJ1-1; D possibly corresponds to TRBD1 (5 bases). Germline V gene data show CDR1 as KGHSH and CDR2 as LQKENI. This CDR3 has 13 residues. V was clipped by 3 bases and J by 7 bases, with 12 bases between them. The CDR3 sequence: CASSPEGPGEAFF. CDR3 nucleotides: TGTGCCAGCTCACCTGAGGGGCCGGGTGAAGCTTTCTTT.

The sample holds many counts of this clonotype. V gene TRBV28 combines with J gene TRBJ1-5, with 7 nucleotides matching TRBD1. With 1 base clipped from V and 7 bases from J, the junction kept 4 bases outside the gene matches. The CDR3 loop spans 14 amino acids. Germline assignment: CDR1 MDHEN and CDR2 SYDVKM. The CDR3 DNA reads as TGTGCCAGCAGTTTATTGTCAGGGGGACAGCCCCAGCATTTT. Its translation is CASSLLSGGQPQHF.

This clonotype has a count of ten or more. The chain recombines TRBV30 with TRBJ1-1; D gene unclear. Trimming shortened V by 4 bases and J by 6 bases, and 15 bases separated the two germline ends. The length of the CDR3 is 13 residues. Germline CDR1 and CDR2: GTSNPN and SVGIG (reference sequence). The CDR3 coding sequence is TGTGCCTGGAAGGACGAGGGATGGTCTGAAGCTTTCTTT. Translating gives CAWKDEGWSEAFF.

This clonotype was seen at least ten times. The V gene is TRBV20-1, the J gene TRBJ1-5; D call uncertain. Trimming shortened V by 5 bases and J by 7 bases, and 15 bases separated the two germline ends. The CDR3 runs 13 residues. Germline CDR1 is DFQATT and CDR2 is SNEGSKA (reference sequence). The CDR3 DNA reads TGCAGTGCTTCTCGGACCTCGGGGCAGCCCCAGCATTTT. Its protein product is CSASRTSGQPQHF.

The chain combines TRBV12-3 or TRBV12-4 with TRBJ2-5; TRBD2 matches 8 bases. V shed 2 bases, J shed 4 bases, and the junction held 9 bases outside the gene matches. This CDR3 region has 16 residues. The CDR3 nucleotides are TGTGCCAGCAGTTTAATAGGCGGGAGGACGTCAGAGACCCAGTACTTC. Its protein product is CASSLIGGRTSETQYF.

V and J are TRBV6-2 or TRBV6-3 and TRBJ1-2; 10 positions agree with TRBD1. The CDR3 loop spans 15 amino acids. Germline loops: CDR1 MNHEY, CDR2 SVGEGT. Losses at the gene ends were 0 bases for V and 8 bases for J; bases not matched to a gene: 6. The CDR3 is CASSYSGDRGGGYTF. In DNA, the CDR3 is TGTGCCAGCAGTTACTCGGGGGACAGGGGAGGAGGCTACACCTTC.

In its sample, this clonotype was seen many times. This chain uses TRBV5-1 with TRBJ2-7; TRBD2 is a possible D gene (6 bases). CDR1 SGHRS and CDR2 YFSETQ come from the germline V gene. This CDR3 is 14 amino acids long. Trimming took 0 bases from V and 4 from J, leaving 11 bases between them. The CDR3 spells CASSLELAVYEQYF. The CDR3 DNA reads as TGCGCCAGCAGCTTGGAACTAGCAGTGTACGAGCAGTACTTC.

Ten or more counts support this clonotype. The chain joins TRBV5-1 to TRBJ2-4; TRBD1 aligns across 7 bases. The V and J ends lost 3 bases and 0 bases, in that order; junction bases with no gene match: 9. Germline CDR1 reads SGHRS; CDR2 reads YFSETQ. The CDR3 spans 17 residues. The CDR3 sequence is CASSSKTGPLAKNIQYF. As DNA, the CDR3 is TGCGCCAGCAGCTCCAAGACAGGGCCTTTAGCCAAAAACATTCAGTACTTC.

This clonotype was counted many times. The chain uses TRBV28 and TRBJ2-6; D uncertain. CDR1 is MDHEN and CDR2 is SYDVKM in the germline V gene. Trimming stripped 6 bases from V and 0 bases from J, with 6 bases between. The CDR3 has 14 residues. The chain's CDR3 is CASSPFSGANVLTF. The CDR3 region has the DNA TGTGCCAGCAGCCCCTTCTCTGGGGCCAACGTCCTGACTTTC.

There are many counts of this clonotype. The CDR3 DNA is TGTGCCAGCAGTGAAAGAGGGGGGAGCTCCTACGAGCAGTACTTC. This gives the protein CASSERGGSSYEQYF. The rearrangement joins TRBV6-1 to TRBJ2-7; D is possibly TRBD1 or TRBD2 (6 bases each). Trimming took 2 bases from V and 0 from J, leaving 11 bases between them. The CDR3 length is 15 residues. CDR1 is MNHNS, CDR2 SASEGT, per germline.

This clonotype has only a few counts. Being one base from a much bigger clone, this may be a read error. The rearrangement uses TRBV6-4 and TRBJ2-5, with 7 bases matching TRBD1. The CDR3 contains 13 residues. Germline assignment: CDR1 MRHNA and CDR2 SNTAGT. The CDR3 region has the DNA TGTGCCAGCGGAGACAGGGCGATGGAGACCCTGTACTTC. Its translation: CASGDRAMETLYF.

CDR3 sequence: CASSQTGTEQETQYF. The CDR3 nucleotides are TGTGCCAGCTCACAGACCGGGACTGAGCAAGAGACCCAGTACTTC. The J gene is TRBJ2-5, the V gene TRBV18; tentative D call: TRBD2 (6 bases). The germline gives CDR1 KGHSH, CDR2 LQKENI. The length of the CDR3 is 15 residues. V was clipped by 4 bases and J by 2 bases, with 14 bases between them.

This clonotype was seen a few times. Here the CDR3 DNA reads TGTGCCAGCAGTGAAGCTACAGTCTACGAGCAGTACTTC. This gives the protein CASSEATVYEQYF. V and J are TRBV6-1 and TRBJ2-7; D gene unclear. Germline CDR1 and CDR2: MNHNS and SASEGT. Trimming shortened V by 0 bases and J by 3 bases, and 6 bases separated the two germline ends. The CDR3 contains 13 residues.

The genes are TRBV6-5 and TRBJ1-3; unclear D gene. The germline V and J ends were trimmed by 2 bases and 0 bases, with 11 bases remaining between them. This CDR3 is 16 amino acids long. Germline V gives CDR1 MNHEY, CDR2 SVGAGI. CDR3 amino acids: CASSYGRKSSGNTIYF. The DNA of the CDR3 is TGTGCCAGCAGTTACGGCAGAAAAAGCTCTGGAAACACCATATATTTT.

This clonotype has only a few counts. The CDR3 DNA sequence: TGTGCCAGCAGCCAAGATTCAAGTTACGGGCGACAGGGGGCGAAGGGGGATGGCTACACCTTC. Residues: CASSQDSSYGRQGAKGDGYTF. The chain couples TRBV14 to TRBJ1-2, with 10 bases identical to TRBD1. V gave up 0 bases and J gave up 6 bases; unmatched junction bases: 22. The CDR3 consists of 21 residues. Germline V lookup: CDR1 SGHDN, CDR2 FVKESK.

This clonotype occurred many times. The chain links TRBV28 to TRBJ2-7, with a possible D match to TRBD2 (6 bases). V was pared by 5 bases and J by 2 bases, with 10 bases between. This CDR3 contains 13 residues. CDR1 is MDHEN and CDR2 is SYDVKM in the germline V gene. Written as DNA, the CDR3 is TGTGCCAGCAGTCCCGGGACTCCCTACGAGCAGTACTTC. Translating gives CASSPGTPYEQYF. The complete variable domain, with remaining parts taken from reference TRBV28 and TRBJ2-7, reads DVKVTQSSRYLVKRTGEKVFLECVQDMDHENMFWYRQDPGLGLRLIYFSYDVKMKEKGDIPEGYSVSREKKERFSLILESASTNQTSMYLCASSPGTPYEQYFGPGTRLTVT.

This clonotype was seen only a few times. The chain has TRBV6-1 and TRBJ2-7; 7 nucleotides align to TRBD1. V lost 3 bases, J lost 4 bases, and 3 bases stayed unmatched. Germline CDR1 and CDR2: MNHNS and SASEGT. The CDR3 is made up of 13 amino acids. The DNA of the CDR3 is TGTGCCAGCAGTGACTACAGGGGTTACGAGCAGTACTTC. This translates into CASSDYRGYEQYF.

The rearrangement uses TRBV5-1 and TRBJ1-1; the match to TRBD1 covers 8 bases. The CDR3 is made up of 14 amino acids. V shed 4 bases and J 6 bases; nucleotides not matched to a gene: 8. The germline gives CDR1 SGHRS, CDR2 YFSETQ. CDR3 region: CASSSGQGGAEAFF. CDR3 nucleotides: TGCGCCAGCAGCAGCGGACAGGGAGGAGCTGAAGCTTTCTTT. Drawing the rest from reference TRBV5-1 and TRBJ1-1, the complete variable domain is KAGVTQTPRYLIKTRGQQVTLSCSPISGHRSVSWYQQTPGQGLQFLFEYFSETQRNKGNFPGRFSGRQFSNSRSEMNVSTLELGDSALYLCASSSGQGGAEAFFGQGTRLTVV.

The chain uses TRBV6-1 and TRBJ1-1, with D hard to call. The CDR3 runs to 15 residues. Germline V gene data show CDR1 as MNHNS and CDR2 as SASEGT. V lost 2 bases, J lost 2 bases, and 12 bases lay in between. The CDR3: CASSELLAPNTEAFF. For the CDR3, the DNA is TGTGCCAGCAGTGAATTGTTGGCACCTAACACTGAAGCTTTCTTT.

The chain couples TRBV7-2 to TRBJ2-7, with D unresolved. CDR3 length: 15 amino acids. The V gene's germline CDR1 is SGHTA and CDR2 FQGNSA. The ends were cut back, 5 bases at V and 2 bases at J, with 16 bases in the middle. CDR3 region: CASSPLPSVPYEQYF. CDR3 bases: TGTGCCAGCAGCCCCCTTCCGAGTGTCCCCTACGAGCAGTACTTC.

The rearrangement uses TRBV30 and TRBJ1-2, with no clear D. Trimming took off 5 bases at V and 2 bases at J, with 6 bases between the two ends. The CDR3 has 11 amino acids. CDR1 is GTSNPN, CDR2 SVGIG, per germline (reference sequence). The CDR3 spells CAWGQNYGYTF. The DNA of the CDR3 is TGTGCCTGGGGTCAGAACTATGGCTACACCTTC.

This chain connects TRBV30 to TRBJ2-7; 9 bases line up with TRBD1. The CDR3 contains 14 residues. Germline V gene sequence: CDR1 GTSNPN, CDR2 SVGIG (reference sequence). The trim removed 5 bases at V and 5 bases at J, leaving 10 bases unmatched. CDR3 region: CAWATGTGIHEQYF. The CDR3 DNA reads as TGTGCCTGGGCTACCGGGACAGGGATCCACGAGCAGTACTTC.